This T cell receptor beta chain is drawn from a study of T cell repertoires in cytomegalovirus infection. Whole-study context: Both recently identified HLA-C-restricted and well-studied HLA-B-restricted CMV epitopes were used in the study. In public TCR beta signatures, there were indications of both CMV infection and matching HLA type.

Study conclusions and caveats: HLA-C-restricted, CMV-specific TCR beta clonotypes were dominant ex vivo. Public TCR beta family frequency separated CMV-and-HLA carriers, including in an independent cohort.

TCRdb reprocessed the reads via MiXCR and lists one record per CDR3 protein. Counted here are fewer than 950,000 distinct CDR3 sequences, around a third occurring once; the ten biggest clones make up around an eighth. With regard to this clonotype: Antigen specificity is unknown.

Germline assignment: CDR1 MNHEY and CDR2 SMNVEV (reference sequence). This CDR3 comprises 14 residues. Trimming shortened V by 5 bases and J by 1 base, and 9 bases separated the two germline ends. The input for sequencing was cultured CD8+ T cells from PBMCs, taken from culture after CMV antigen stimulation. The sequence derives from a human donor in good health (CMV status not recorded). Some clones in this sample may be carry-over from other donors' samples. The chain joins TRBV27 to TRBJ1-3, with D perhaps matching TRBD1 (5 bases). The CDR3 DNA reads TGTGCCAGCAGTGTCCGGGGGTCTGGAAACACCATATATTTT. It codes for CASSVRGSGNTIYF.